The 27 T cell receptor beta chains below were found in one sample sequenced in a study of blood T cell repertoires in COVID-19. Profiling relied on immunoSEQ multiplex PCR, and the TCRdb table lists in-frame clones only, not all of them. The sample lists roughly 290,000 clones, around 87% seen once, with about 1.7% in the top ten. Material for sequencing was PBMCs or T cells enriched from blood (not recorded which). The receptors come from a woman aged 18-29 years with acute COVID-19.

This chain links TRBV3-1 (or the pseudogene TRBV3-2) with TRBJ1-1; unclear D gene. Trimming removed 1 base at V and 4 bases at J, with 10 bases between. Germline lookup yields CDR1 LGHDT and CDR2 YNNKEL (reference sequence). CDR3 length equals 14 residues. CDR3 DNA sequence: TGTGCCAGCAGCCAAGTGGGAGCCAGCACTGAAGCTTTCTTT. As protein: CASSQVGASTEAFF.

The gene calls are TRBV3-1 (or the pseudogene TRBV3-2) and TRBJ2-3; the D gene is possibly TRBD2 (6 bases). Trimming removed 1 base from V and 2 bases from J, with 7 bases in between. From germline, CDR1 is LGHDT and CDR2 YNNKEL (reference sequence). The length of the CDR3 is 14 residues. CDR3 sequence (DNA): TGTGCCAGCAGCCAAGCGGGAGCCACAGATACGCAGTATTTT. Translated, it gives CASSQAGATDTQYF.

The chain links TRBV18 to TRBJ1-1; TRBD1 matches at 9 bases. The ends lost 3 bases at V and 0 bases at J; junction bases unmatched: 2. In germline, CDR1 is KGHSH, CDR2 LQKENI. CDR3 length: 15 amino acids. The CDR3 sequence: CASSPGQGLNTEAFF. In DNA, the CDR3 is TGTGCCAGCTCACCGGGACAGGGATTGAACACTGAAGCTTTCTTT.

The CDR3 reads CASADPASGYNEQFF. CDR3 sequence (DNA): TGTGCCAGCGCCGACCCCGCTAGCGGGTACAATGAGCAGTTCTTC. V gene TRBV19 combines with J gene TRBJ2-1, with TRBD2 matching over 8 bases. Germline CDR1 reads LNHDA; CDR2 reads SQIVND (reference sequence). With V trimmed by 9 bases and J by 4 bases, 11 bases remained unmatched. The CDR3 contains 15 residues.

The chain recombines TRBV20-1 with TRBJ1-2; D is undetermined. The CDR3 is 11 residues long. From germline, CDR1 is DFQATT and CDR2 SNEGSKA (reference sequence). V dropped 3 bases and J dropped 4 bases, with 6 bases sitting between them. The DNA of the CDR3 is TGCAGTGCTAGGGCCGCCTATGGCTACACCTTC. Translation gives CSARAAYGYTF.

For the CDR3, the DNA is TGTGCCACCAGTGATGACAGGGTCGGGAATCGGAACTACAATGAGCAGTTCTTC. Protein: CATSDDRVGNRNYNEQFF. The chain has TRBV24-1 and TRBJ2-1, with TRBD1 matching over 7 bases. The CDR3 runs to 18 residues. CDR1 and CDR2 (germline): KGHDR, SFDVKD. The J segment lost 3 bases and the V segment lost 3 bases, leaving 13 bases of the junction unmatched.

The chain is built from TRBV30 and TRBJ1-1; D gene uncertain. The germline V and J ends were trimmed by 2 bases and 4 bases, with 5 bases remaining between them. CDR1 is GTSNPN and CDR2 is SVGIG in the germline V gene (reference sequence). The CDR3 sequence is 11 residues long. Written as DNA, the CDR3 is TGTGCCTGGAGTTTGAGCACTGAAGCTTTCTTT. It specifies CAWSLSTEAFF.

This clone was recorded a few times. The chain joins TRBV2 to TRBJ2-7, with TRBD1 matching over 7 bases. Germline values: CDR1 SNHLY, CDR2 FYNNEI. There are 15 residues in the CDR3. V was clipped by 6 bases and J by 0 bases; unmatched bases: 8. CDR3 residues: CASSAQGITSYEQYF. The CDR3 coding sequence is TGTGCCAGCAGCGCACAGGGGATCACCTCCTACGAGCAGTACTTC.

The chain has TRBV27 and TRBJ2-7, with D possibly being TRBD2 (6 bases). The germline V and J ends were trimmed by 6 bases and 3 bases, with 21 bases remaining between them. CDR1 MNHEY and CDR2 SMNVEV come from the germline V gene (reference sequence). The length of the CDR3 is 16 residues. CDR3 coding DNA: TGTGCCAGCAGACTAACTCACGGGACGGGACTCTACGAGCAGTACTTC. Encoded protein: CASRLTHGTGLYEQYF.

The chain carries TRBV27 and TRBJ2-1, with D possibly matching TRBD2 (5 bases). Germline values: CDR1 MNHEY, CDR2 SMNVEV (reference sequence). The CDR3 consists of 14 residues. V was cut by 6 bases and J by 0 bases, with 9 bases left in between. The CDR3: CASRAGYSYNEQFF. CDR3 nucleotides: TGTGCCAGCAGGGCGGGTTACTCCTACAATGAGCAGTTCTTC.

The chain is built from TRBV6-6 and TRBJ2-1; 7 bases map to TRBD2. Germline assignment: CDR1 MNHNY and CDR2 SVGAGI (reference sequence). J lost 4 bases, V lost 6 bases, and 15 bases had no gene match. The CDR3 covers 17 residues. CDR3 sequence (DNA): TGTGCCAGCAGGCGAAACAGGCGGGACTACTCTTACAATGAGCAGTTCTTC. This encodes CASRRNRRDYSYNEQFF.

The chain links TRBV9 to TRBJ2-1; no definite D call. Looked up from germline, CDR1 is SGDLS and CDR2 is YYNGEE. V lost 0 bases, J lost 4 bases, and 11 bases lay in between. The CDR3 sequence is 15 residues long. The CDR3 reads CASSVEARPYNEQFF. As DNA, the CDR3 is TGTGCCAGCAGCGTAGAAGCGCGACCATACAATGAGCAGTTCTTC.

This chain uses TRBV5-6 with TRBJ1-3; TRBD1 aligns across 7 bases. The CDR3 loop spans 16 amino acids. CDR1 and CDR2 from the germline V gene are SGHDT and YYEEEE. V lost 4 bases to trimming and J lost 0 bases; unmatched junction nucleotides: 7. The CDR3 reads CASSRTGQLSGNTIYF. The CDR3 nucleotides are TGTGCCAGCAGCCGGACGGGACAGCTCTCTGGAAACACCATATATTTT.

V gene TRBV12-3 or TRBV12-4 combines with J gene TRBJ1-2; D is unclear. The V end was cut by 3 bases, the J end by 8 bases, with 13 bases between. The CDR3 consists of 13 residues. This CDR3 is CASSFGKEGGYTF. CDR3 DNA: TGTGCCAGCAGTTTCGGGAAGGAGGGCGGCTACACCTTC.

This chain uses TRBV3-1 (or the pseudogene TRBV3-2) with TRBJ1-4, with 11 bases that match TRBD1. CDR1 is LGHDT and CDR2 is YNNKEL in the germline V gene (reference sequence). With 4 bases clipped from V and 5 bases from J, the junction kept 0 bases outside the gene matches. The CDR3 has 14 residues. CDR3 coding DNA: TGTGCCAGCAGCCGGGACAGGGGGAATGAAAAACTGTTTTTT. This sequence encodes CASSRDRGNEKLFF.

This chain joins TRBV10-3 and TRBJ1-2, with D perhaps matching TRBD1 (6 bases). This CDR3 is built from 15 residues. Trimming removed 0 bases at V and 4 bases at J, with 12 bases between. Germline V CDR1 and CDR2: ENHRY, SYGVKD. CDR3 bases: TGTGCCATCAGTGAGTCTGGGGGCGACGTCTATGGCTACACCTTC. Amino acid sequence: CAISESGGDVYGYTF.

CDR3 sequence reads: CASSVGGVAGPYEQYF. The DNA of the CDR3 is TGTGCCAGCAGCGTAGGAGGGGTAGCGGGACCGTACGAGCAGTACTTC. The chain recombines TRBV9 with TRBJ2-7; 8 bases fit TRBD2. Losses at the gene ends were 0 bases for V and 4 bases for J; bases not matched to a gene: 9. The germline V gene encodes CDR1 SGDLS and CDR2 YYNGEE. The CDR3 is 16 residues long.

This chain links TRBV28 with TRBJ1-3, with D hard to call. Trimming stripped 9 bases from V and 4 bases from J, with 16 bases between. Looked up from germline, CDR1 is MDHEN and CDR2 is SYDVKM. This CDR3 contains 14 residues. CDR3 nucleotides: TGTGCCAGTGTCATGGGAGTTACAGGAAACACCATATATTTT. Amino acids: CASVMGVTGNTIYF.

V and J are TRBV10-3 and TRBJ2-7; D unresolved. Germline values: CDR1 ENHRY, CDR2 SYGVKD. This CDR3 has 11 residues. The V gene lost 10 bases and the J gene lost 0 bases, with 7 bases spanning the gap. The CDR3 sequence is CATKSSYEQYF. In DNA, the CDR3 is TGTGCCACCAAGAGCTCCTACGAGCAGTACTTC.

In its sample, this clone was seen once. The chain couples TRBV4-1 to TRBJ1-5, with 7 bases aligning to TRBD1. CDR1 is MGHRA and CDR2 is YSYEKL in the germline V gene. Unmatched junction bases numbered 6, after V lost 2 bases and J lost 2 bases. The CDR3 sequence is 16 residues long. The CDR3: CASSQPTGVGNQPQHF. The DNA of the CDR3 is TGCGCCAGCAGCCAACCAACAGGGGTTGGCAATCAGCCCCAGCATTTT.

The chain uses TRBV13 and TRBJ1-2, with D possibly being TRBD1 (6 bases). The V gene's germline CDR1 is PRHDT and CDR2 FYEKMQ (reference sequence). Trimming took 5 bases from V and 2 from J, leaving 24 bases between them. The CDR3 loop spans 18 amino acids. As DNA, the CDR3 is TGTGCCAGCAGCCAACAAAAACAGGGTGGTTTTATGAACTATGGCTACACCTTC. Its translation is CASSQQKQGGFMNYGYTF.

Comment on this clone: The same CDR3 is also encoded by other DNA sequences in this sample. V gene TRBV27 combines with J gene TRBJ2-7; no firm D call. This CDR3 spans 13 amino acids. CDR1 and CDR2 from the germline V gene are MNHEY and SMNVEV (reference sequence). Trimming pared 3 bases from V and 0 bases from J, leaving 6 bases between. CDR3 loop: CASSFTSSYEQYF. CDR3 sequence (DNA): TGTGCCAGCAGTTTTACAAGCTCCTACGAGCAGTACTTC.

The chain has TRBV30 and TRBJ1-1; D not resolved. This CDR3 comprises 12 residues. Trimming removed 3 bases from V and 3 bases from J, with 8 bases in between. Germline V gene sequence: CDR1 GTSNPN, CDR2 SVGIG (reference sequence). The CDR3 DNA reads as TGTGCCTGGAGACCGGGATACACTGAAGCTTTCTTT. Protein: CAWRPGYTEAFF.

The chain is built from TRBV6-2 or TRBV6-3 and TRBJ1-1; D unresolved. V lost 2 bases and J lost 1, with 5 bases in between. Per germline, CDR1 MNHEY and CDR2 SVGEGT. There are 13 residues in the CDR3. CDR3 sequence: CASSYRRNTEAFF. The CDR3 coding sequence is TGTGCCAGCAGTTACCGGAGGAACACTGAAGCTTTCTTT.

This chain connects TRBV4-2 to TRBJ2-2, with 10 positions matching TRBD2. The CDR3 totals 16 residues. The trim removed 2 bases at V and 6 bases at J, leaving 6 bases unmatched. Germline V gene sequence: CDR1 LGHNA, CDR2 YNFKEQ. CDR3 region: CASSQSSGRESGELFF. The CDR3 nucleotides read TGTGCCAGCAGCCAATCTAGCGGGAGAGAATCCGGGGAGCTGTTTTTT.

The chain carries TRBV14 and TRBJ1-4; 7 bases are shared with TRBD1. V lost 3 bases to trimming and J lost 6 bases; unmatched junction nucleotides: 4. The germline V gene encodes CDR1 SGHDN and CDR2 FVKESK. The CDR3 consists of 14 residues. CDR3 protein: CASSQTGTDEKLFF. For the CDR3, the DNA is TGTGCCAGCAGCCAGACAGGGACAGATGAAAAACTGTTTTTT.

The CDR3 DNA reads as TGTGCCAGCAGCCCTCTAGCGGAGTACCAAGAGACCCAGTACTTC. Its protein is CASSPLAEYQETQYF. This chain joins TRBV7-8 and TRBJ2-5; 7 nucleotides align to TRBD2. Germline lookup yields CDR1 SGHVS and CDR2 FQNEAQ. V gave up 5 bases and J gave up 0 bases; unmatched junction bases: 6. CDR3 size: 15 residues. The full variable domain, rest sourced from reference TRBV7-8 and TRBJ2-5, is GAGVSQSPRYKVAKRGQDVALRCDPISGHVSLFWYQQALGQGPEFLTYFQNEAQLDKSGLPSDRFFAERPEGSVSTLKIQRTQQEDSAVYLCASSPLAEYQETQYFGPGTRLLVL.